The rows below give T cell receptor beta chains drawn from one sample of a study of vaccination and CD4 T cells after COVID-19. One entry per CDR3 protein, called by TCRdb with MiXCR from the PCR reads. The table lists roughly 24,000 distinct CDR3 sequences, roughly 40% of them singletons, with under 13% in the top ten. For these receptors, no antigen is known. The sequencing sample was made of CD4+ T cells from blood, cultured in vitro. The receptor set was obtained from a human donor who had recovered from COVID-19. Both conserved end residues are part of each CDR3. Fields, in order: V gene, clone size, J gene, CDR3 protein. Part of the rows lack a size; the others show once, few, many or a class for expanded clones.

V gene: TRBV6-5; clone size: few; J gene: TRBJ2-2; CDR3 protein: CASSYRRIAGQTGELFF
V gene: TRBV20-1; clone size: NA; J gene: TRBJ2-5; CDR3 protein: CSATTGTGGVKTQYF
V gene: TRBV24-1; clone size: few; J gene: TRBJ2-3; CDR3 protein: CATSVRTGITDTQYF
V gene: TRBV2; clone size: few; J gene: TRBJ2-3; CDR3 protein: CASSGQASTDTQYF
V gene: TRBV19; clone size: NA; J gene: TRBJ1-1; CDR3 protein: CASSIRGHLMNTEAFF
V gene: TRBV2; clone size: NA; J gene: TRBJ1-2; CDR3 protein: CASSEQGLINYGYTF
V gene: TRBV7-6; clone size: NA; J gene: TRBJ2-2; CDR3 protein: CASSPREAGGRTGELFF
V gene: TRBV7-6; clone size: NA; J gene: TRBJ1-5; CDR3 protein: CASSSQTGGGQPQHF
V gene: TRBV28; clone size: few; J gene: TRBJ1-2; CDR3 protein: CASSFHNNYGYTF
V gene: TRBV7-2; clone size: few; J gene: TRBJ1-3; CDR3 protein: CASSLGRGFSGNTIYF
V gene: TRBV6-1; clone size: NA; J gene: TRBJ2-3; CDR3 protein: CASSGGTDTQYF
V gene: TRBV6-1; clone size: once; J gene: TRBJ2-1; CDR3 protein: CANSKTSGRVITYNEQFF
V gene: TRBV7-9; clone size: few; J gene: TRBJ2-1; CDR3 protein: CASSLPGGAYNEQFF
V gene: TRBV27; clone size: few; J gene: TRBJ2-2; CDR3 protein: CASSGIKGLLRNTGELFF
V gene: TRBV18; clone size: NA; J gene: TRBJ1-2; CDR3 protein: CASSADRGGAGYGYTF
V gene: TRBV7-9; clone size: few; J gene: TRBJ2-7; CDR3 protein: CASSLVETGRVLDEQYF
V gene: TRBV2; clone size: NA; J gene: TRBJ2-3; CDR3 protein: CASSAFWTSTDTQYF
V gene: TRBV12-3/TRBV12-4; clone size: NA; J gene: TRBJ1-1; CDR3 protein: CASRALSMNTEAFF
V gene: TRBV9; clone size: NA; J gene: TRBJ2-5; CDR3 protein: CASSAGLTQETQYF
V gene: TRBV4-3; clone size: few; J gene: TRBJ1-5; CDR3 protein: CASSPGGHPGGGQPQHF
V gene: TRBV11-2; clone size: NA; J gene: TRBJ2-7; CDR3 protein: CASTTGTSLSSYEQHF
V gene: TRBV20-1; clone size: NA; J gene: TRBJ1-3; CDR3 protein: CSARGRTSGNTIYF
V gene: TRBV7-2; clone size: few; J gene: TRBJ1-1; CDR3 protein: CASSLGRAGTEAFF
V gene: TRBV7-6; clone size: NA; J gene: TRBJ2-7; CDR3 protein: CASSLLSGGMNEQYF
V gene: TRBV12-3/TRBV12-4; clone size: NA; J gene: TRBJ1-5; CDR3 protein: CASSLRRDNQPQHF
V gene: TRBV25-1; clone size: few; J gene: TRBJ1-2; CDR3 protein: CASSEQGANYGYTF
V gene: TRBV19; clone size: NA; J gene: TRBJ1-5; CDR3 protein: CASSITGGRGNQPQHF
V gene: TRBV7-2; clone size: few; J gene: TRBJ1-1; CDR3 protein: CASSLVGGGRGYTEAFF
V gene: TRBV7-6; clone size: NA; J gene: TRBJ2-5; CDR3 protein: CASRGEGAPQETQYF
V gene: TRBV20-1; clone size: few; J gene: TRBJ1-5; CDR3 protein: CSAREGGLPQHF
V gene: TRBV12-3/TRBV12-4; clone size: NA; J gene: TRBJ1-1; CDR3 protein: CASSLARGAAEAFF
V gene: TRBV2; clone size: few; J gene: TRBJ2-5; CDR3 protein: CASRPGLNQETQYF
V gene: TRBV23-1; clone size: NA; J gene: TRBJ2-7; CDR3 protein: CASSPPNPGTAGGAGPF
V gene: TRBV5-1; clone size: NA; J gene: TRBJ1-6; CDR3 protein: CASSSEPGTLTLHF
V gene: TRBV7-8; clone size: NA; J gene: TRBJ2-7; CDR3 protein: CASSLGETGAYEQYF
V gene: TRBV10-1; clone size: NA; J gene: TRBJ1-4; CDR3 protein: CASSDGRLNPPSTNEKLFF
V gene: TRBV27; clone size: NA; J gene: TRBJ1-5; CDR3 protein: CASSPTQSLYSNQPQHF
V gene: TRBV20-1; clone size: few; J gene: TRBJ2-3; CDR3 protein: CSARRTGRVETDTQYF
V gene: TRBV7-2; clone size: few; J gene: TRBJ1-5; CDR3 protein: CASSLWRDINQPQHF
V gene: TRBV5-1; clone size: few; J gene: TRBJ1-1; CDR3 protein: CASSWGQGGTEAFF
V gene: TRBV10-3; clone size: few; J gene: TRBJ2-1; CDR3 protein: CAIRDSYNEQFF
V gene: TRBV5-1; clone size: NA; J gene: TRBJ2-5; CDR3 protein: CASSLVGSGETQYF
V gene: TRBV28; clone size: NA; J gene: TRBJ1-5; CDR3 protein: CASRGRGNQPQHF
V gene: TRBV6-1; clone size: once; J gene: TRBJ1-3; CDR3 protein: CASGRNTIYF
V gene: TRBV28; clone size: NA; J gene: TRBJ2-7; CDR3 protein: CASSLLLGEQYF
V gene: TRBV6-1; clone size: NA; J gene: TRBJ2-7; CDR3 protein: CASSTGLKNYEQYF
V gene: TRBV28; clone size: NA; J gene: TRBJ1-2; CDR3 protein: CASSRESHGYTF
V gene: TRBV25-1; clone size: few; J gene: TRBJ1-3; CDR3 protein: CASSEFGTPGNTIYF
V gene: TRBV29-1; clone size: NA; J gene: TRBJ2-7; CDR3 protein: CSVGLGVQYF